These T cell receptor beta chains were read from a single sample in a study of cytomegalovirus exposure and HLA in healthy donors. Assay used: immunoSEQ multiplex PCR; TCRdb lists only in-frame clones, some missing. The sample contains about 160,000 clones, about 80% of which appear only once. Sequences were obtained from PBMCs. These receptor sequences come from a man aged 25-45 years in good health and CMV-seronegative. Both conserved end residues are part of each CDR3. D genes are given only for firm matches. Clone size appears in some rows only: once, few, many, or a class for an expanded clone.

. . TRBJ2-1 TRBV4-3 CASSQELTSSYNEQFF TGCGCCAGCAGCCAGGAGCTCACTAGCTCCTACAATGAGCAGTTCTTC
. . TRBJ1-1 TRBV19 CASSVISGWNTEAFF TGTGCCAGTAGTGTTATCTCAGGATGGAACACTGAAGCTTTCTTT
TRBD2 few TRBJ2-1 TRBV7-2 CASSLFLAGGREQFF TGTGCCAGCAGCTTATTTCTAGCGGGGGGGCGGGAGCAGTTCTTC
. . TRBJ2-1 TRBV4-2 CASSPRDSRSISYNEQFF TGTGCCAGCAGCCCGAGAGATAGCCGCAGCATTTCCTACAATGAGCAGTTCTTC
TRBD2 few TRBJ2-3 TRBV27 CASRITSGSPDTQYF TGTGCCAGCAGAATTACTAGCGGGAGTCCAGATACGCAGTATTTT
. . TRBJ2-2 TRBV11-3 CASSPKFTGELFF TGTGCCAGCAGCCCCAAATTCACCGGGGAGCTGTTTTTT
. . TRBJ2-1 TRBV7-7 CASSSKGYNEQFF TGTGCTAGCAGTTCCAAGGGGTACAATGAGCAGTTCTTC
. few TRBJ1-4 TRBV19 CASSADDRPGELFF TGTGCCAGTAGTGCAGACGACAGACCCGGAGAACTGTTTTTT
TRBD2 . TRBJ2-5 TRBV7-2 CASSFYEDRGSPARETQYF TGTGCCAGCAGCTTTTATGAAGATCGCGGGAGCCCTGCCCGGGAGACCCAGTACTTC
. . TRBJ1-3 TRBV19 CASSMLRSGNTIYF TGTGCCAGTAGTATGCTACGCTCTGGAAACACCATATATTTT
. . TRBJ2-7 TRBV5-1 CASSPGEGQYF TGCGCCAGCAGCCCGGGCGAGGGGCAGTACTTC
. . TRBJ2-7 TRBV6-5 CASKLRAGSSYEQYF TGTGCCAGCAAATTACGGGCGGGGAGCTCCTACGAGCAGTACTTC
. . TRBJ2-1 TRBV7-9 CASSPRLLSSYNEQFF TGTGCCAGCAGCCCGCGACTGCTGAGCTCCTACAATGAGCAGTTCTTC
TRBD1 . TRBJ2-3 TRBV19 CATRGTGITDTQYF TGTGCCACCCGCGGGACAGGAATCACAGATACGCAGTATTTT
. . TRBJ2-7 TRBV28 CASSLGGFKDEQYF TGTGCCAGCAGTTTAGGGGGGTTTAAGGACGAGCAGTACTTC
. . TRBJ2-1 TRBV11-2 CASSSVTGGDNEQFF TGTGCCAGCAGCTCAGTAACAGGGGGGGACAATGAGCAGTTCTTC
. . TRBJ2-7 TRBV11-2 CASIGGVPYEQYF TGTGCCAGCATAGGGGGGGTTCCCTACGAGCAGTACTTC
. . TRBJ2-3 TRBV7-6 CASSSNTDTQYF TGTGCCAGCAGCTCCAACACAGATACGCAGTATTTT
TRBD1 . TRBJ2-4 TRBV7-2 CASRTGGGKNIQYF TGTGCCAGCAGGACAGGGGGTGGCAAAAACATTCAGTACTTC
. . TRBJ2-1 TRBV14 CASSQSLADEQFF TGTGCCAGCAGCCAATCGTTGGCGGATGAGCAGTTCTTC
. . TRBJ2-3 TRBV4-3 CASSRFDERDTQYF TGCGCCAGCAGCCGATTCGACGAGCGGGATACGCAGTATTTT
TRBD1 . TRBJ2-7 TRBV25-1 CASSEVRGLPPYEQYF TGTGCCAGCAGTGAGGTCAGGGGGCTTCCTCCCTACGAGCAGTACTTC
TRBD2 few TRBJ2-5 TRBV13 CASSLAVSGGKETQYF TGTGCCAGCAGCTTAGCGGTTAGCGGGGGAAAAGAGACCCAGTACTTC
TRBD1 once TRBJ1-2 TRBV7-9 CASSPGGFGYGYTF TGTGCCAGCAGCCCAGGGGGTTTTGGGTATGGCTACACCTTC
. . TRBJ2-7 TRBV4-3 CASSQDPHSDSSYEQYF TGCGCCAGCAGCCAAGACCCCCATTCGGACAGCTCCTACGAGCAGTACTTC
. . TRBJ1-1 TRBV7-2 CASSFGGNTEAFF TGTGCCAGCAGCTTTGGAGGGAACACTGAAGCTTTCTTT
. . TRBJ1-3 TRBV19 CASSTGQRSGNTIYF TGTGCCAGTAGTACAGGACAGCGCTCTGGAAACACCATATATTTT
TRBD2 . TRBJ2-2 TRBV5-6 CASSLGVAGALTGELFF TGTGCCAGCAGCTTGGGGGTAGCGGGGGCCCTCACCGGGGAGCTGTTTTTT
TRBD2 . TRBJ2-5 TRBV5-1 CASSGIAGGVETQYF TGCGCCAGCAGCGGTATAGCGGGAGGGGTAGAGACCCAGTACTTC
TRBD2 . TRBJ2-1 TRBV9 CASSGRLAGEVNEQFF TGTGCCAGCAGCGGAAGACTAGCGGGAGAGGTAAATGAGCAGTTCTTC
TRBD2 . TRBJ2-2 TRBV7-2 CASSYGLAGENGELFF TGTGCCAGCAGCTATGGACTAGCGGGAGAGAACGGGGAGCTGTTTTTT
TRBD2 . TRBJ2-1 TRBV5-1 CASSPGPIAGGVNEQFF TGCGCCAGCAGCCCGGGACCTATAGCGGGGGGGGTAAATGAGCAGTTCTTC
. . TRBJ1-4 TRBV7-2 CASSRRQQTNEKLFF TGTGCCAGCAGTCGTCGACAGCAAACTAATGAAAAACTGTTTTTT
. . TRBJ1-2 TRBV6-1 CASTTNYGYTF TGTGCCAGCACCACTAACTATGGCTACACCTTC
. . TRBJ1-4 TRBV9 CASSLGQRFEKLFF TGTGCCAGCAGCCTAGGACAGAGATTTGAAAAACTGTTTTTT
TRBD2 . TRBJ2-3 TRBV10-3 CAILSGGQGFTDTQYF TGTGCCATCCTCTCGGGGGGGCAGGGATTCACAGATACGCAGTATTTT
TRBD1 . TRBJ1-2 TRBV15 CATSRDRGAQNYGYTF TGTGCCACCAGCAGGGACAGGGGAGCACAGAACTATGGCTACACCTTC
. . TRBJ2-1 TRBV5-4 CASSLRLDDNEQFF TGTGCCAGCAGCTTGCGACTAGACGACAATGAGCAGTTCTTC
TRBD1 . TRBJ1-5 TRBV6-5 CASRRTGQGQPQHF TGTGCCAGCAGGCGGACAGGGCAGGGTCAGCCCCAGCATTTT
. . TRBJ1-5 TRBV2 CASTPGSNQPQHF TGTGCCAGCACCCCAGGGAGCAATCAGCCCCAGCATTTT